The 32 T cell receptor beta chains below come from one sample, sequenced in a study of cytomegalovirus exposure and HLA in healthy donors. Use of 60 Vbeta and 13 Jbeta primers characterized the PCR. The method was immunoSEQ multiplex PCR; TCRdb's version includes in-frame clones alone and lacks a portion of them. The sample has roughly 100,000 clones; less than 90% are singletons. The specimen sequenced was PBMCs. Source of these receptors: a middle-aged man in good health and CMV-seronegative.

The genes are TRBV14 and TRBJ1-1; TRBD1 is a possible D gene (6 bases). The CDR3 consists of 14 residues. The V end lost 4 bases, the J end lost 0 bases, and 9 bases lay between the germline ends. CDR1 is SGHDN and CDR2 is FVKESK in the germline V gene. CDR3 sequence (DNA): TGTGCCAGCAGCCCGGACAGCATGAACACTGAAGCTTTCTTT. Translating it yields CASSPDSMNTEAFF.

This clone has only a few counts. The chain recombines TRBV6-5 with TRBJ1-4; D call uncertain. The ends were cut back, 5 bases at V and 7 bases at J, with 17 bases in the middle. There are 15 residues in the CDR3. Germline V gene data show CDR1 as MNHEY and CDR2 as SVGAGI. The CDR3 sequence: CASSLRGRGLEKLFF. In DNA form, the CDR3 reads TGTGCCAGCAGTCTCCGCGGACGCGGACTTGAAAAACTGTTTTTT.

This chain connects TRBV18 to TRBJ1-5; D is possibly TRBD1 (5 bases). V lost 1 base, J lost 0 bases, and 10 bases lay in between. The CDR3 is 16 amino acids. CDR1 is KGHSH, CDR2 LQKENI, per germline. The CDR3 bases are TGTGCCAGCTCACCACAGGGGCCCCGTAGCAATCAGCCCCAGCATTTT. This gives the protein CASSPQGPRSNQPQHF. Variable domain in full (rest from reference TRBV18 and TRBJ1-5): NAGVMQNPRHLVRRRGQEARLRCSPMKGHSHVYWYRQLPEEGLKFMVYLQKENIIDESGMPKERFSAEFPKEGPSILRIQQVVRGDSAAYFCASSPQGPRSNQPQHFGDGTRLSIL.

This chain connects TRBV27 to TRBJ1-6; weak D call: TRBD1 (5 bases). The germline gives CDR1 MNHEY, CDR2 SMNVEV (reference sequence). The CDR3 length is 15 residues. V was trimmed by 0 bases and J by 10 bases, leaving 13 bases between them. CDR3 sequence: CASSLSTQGGSPLHF. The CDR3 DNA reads TGTGCCAGCAGTTTATCGACGCAGGGTGGGTCACCCCTCCACTTT.

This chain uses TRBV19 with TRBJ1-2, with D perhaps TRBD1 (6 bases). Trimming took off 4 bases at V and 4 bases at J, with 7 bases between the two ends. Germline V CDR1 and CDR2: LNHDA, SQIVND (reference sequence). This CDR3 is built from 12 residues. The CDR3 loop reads CASSRGLYGYTF. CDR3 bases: TGTGCCAGTAGTAGGGGGCTCTATGGCTACACCTTC. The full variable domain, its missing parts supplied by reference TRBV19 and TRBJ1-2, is DGGITQSPKYLFRKEGQNVTLSCEQNLNHDAMYWYRQDPGQGLRLIYYSQIVNDFQKGDIAEGYSVSREKKESFPLTVTSAQKNPTAFYLCASSRGLYGYTFGSGTRLTVV.

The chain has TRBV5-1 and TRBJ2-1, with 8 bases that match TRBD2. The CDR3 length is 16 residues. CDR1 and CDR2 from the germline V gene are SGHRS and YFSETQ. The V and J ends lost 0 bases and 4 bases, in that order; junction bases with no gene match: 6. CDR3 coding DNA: TGCGCCAGCAGCTTGGCGGGCGGGGGGCCATACAATGAGCAGTTCTTC. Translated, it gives CASSLAGGGPYNEQFF.

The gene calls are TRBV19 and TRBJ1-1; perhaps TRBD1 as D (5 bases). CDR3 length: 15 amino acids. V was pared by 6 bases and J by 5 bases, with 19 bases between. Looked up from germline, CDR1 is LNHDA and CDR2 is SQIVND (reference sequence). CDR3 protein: CASRKGNIVGTEAFF. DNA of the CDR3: TGTGCCAGTAGAAAGGGGAATATCGTTGGGACTGAAGCTTTCTTT.

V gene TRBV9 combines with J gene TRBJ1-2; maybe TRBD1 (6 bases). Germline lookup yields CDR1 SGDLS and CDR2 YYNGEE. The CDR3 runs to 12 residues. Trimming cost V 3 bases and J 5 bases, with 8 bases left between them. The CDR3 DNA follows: TGTGCCAGCAGCGGGACAGATTATGGCTACACCTTC. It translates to CASSGTDYGYTF.

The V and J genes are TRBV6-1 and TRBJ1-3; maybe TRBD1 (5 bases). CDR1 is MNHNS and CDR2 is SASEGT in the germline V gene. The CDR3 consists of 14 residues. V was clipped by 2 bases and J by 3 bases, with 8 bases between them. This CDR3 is CASSEQGGGNTIYF. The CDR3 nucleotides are TGTGCCAGCAGTGAACAGGGCGGTGGAAACACCATATATTTT.

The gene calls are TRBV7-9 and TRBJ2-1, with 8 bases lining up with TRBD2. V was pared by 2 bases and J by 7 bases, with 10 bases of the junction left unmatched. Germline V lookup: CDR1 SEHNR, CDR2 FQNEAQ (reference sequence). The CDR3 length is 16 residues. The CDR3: CASSLYGGVVGNEQFF. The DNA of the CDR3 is TGTGCCAGCAGCTTATACGGGGGGGTGGTCGGGAATGAGCAGTTCTTC. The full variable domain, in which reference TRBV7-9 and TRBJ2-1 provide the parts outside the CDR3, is DTGVSQNPRHKITKRGQNVTFRCDPISEHNRLYWYRQTLGQGPEFLTYFQNEAQLEKSRLLSDRFSAERPKGSFSTLEIQRTEQGDSAMYLCASSLYGGVVGNEQFFGPGTRLTVL.

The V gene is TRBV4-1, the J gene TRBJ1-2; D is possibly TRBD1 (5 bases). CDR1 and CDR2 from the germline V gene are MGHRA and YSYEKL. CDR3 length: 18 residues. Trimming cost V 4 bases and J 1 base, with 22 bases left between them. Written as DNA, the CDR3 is TGCGCCAGCAGCCGAGGGGACTCTTTAGTCGACATTAACTATGGCTACACCTTC. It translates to CASSRGDSLVDINYGYTF.

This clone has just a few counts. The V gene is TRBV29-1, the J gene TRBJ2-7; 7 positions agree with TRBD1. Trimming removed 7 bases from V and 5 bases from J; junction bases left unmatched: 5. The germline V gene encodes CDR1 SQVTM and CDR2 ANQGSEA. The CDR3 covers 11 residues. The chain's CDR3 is CSGDSGNEQYF. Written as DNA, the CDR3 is TGCAGCGGGGACAGTGGGAACGAGCAGTACTTC.

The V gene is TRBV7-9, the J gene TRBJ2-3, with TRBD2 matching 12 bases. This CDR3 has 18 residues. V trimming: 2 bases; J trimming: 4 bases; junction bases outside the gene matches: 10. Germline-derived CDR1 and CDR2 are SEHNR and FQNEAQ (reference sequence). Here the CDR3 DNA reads TGTGCCAGCAGCTTATCCCTAGCGGGGGGGCCGGGGGCAGATACGCAGTATTTT. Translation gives CASSLSLAGGPGADTQYF.

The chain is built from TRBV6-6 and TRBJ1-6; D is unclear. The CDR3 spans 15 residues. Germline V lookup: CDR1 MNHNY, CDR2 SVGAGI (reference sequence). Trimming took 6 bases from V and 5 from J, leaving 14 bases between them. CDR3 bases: TGTGCCAGCAGCCAAGCGGGGTGGGATAATTCACCCCTCCACTTT. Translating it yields CASSQAGWDNSPLHF.

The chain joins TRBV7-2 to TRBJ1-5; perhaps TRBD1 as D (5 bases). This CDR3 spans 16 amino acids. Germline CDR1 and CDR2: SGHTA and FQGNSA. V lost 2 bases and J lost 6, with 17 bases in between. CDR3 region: CASSLNPTQGSQPQHF. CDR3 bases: TGTGCCAGCAGCTTAAATCCAACCCAGGGAAGTCAGCCCCAGCATTTT.

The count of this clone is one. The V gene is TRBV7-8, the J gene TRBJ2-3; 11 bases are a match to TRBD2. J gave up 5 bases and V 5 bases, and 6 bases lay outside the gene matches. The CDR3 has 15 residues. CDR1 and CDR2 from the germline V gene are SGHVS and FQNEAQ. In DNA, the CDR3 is TGTGCCAGCAGCCTTAGCGGGGGGGCCGTAGATACGCAGTATTTT. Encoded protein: CASSLSGGAVDTQYF. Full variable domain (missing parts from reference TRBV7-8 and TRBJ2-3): GAGVSQSPRYKVAKRGQDVALRCDPISGHVSLFWYQQALGQGPEFLTYFQNEAQLDKSGLPSDRFFAERPEGSVSTLKIQRTQQEDSAVYLCASSLSGGAVDTQYFGPGTRLTVL.

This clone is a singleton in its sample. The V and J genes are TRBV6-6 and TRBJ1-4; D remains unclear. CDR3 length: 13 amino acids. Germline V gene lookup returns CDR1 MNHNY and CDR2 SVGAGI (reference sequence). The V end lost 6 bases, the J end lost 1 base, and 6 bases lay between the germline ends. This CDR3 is CASRTGTNEKLFF. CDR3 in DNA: TGTGCCAGCAGGACGGGAACTAATGAAAAACTGTTTTTT.

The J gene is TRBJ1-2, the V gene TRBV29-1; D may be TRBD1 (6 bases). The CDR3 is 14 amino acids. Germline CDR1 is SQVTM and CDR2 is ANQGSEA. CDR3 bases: TGCAACGTCCTTTCGGGGGGCCCCAACTATGGCTACACCTTC. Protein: CNVLSGGPNYGYTF.

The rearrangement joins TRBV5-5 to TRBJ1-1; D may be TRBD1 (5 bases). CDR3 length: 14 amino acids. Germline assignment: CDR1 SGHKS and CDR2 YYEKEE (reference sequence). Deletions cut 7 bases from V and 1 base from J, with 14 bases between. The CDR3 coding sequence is TGTGCCAGCCGGGGGGTGGGCACGAACACTGAAGCTTTCTTT. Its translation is CASRGVGTNTEAFF.

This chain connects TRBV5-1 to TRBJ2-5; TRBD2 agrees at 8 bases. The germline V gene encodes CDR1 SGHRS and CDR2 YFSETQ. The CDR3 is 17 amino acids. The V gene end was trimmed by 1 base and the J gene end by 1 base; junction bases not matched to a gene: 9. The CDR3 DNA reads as TGCGCCAGCAGCTTGCGCGGGGGGCCAGGCCCCCAAGAGACCCAGTACTTC. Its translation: CASSLRGGPGPQETQYF.

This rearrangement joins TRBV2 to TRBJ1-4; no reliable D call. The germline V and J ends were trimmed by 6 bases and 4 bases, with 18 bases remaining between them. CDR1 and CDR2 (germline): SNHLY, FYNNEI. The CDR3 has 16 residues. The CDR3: CASRRVSLSVNEKLFF. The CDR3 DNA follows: TGTGCCAGCAGGCGGGTTAGCCTTTCGGTTAATGAAAAACTGTTTTTT.

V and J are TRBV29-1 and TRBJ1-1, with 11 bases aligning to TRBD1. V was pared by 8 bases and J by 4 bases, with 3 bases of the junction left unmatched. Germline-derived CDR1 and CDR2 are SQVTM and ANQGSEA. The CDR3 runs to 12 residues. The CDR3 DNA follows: TGCAGCTCGGGACAGGGGGGCACTGAAGCTTTCTTT. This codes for CSSGQGGTEAFF. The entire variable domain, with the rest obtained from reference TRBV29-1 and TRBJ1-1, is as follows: SAVISQKPSRDICQRGTSLTIQCQVDSQVTMMFWYRQQPGQSLTLIATANQGSEATYESGFVIDKFPISRPNLTFSTLTVSNMSPEDSSIYLCSSGQGGTEAFFGQGTRLTVV.

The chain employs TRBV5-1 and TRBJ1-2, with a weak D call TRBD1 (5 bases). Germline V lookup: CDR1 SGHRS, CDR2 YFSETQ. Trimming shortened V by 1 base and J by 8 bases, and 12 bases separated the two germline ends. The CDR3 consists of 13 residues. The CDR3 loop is CASSLRGGRGYTF. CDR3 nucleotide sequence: TGCGCCAGCAGCTTGCGCGGGGGAAGAGGCTACACCTTC.

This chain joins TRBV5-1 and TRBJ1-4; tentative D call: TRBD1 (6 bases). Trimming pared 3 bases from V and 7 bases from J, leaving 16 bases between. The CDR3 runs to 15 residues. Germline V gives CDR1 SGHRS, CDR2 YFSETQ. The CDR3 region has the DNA TGCGCCAGCAGCTGGGACACCCTTAGGGGTGAAAAACTGTTTTTT. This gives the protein CASSWDTLRGEKLFF.

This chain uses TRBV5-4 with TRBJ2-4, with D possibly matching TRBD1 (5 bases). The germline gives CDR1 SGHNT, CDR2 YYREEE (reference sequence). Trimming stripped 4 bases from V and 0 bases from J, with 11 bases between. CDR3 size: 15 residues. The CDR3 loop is CASSRAGQAKNIQYF. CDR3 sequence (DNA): TGTGCCAGCAGCAGGGCAGGACAAGCCAAAAACATTCAGTACTTC.

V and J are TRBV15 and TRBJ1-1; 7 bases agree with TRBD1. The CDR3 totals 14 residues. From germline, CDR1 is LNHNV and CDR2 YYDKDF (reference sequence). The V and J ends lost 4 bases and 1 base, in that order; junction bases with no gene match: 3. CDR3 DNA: TGTGCCACCAGCAAAGGGACAGCGAACACTGAAGCTTTCTTT. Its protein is CATSKGTANTEAFF.

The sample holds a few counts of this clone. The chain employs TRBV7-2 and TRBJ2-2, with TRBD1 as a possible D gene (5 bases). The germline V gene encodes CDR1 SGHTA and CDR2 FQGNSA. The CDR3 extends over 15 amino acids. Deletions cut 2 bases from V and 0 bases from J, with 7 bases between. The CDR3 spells CASSLQGTNTGELFF. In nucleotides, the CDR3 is TGTGCCAGCAGCTTACAGGGAACGAACACCGGGGAGCTGTTTTTT.

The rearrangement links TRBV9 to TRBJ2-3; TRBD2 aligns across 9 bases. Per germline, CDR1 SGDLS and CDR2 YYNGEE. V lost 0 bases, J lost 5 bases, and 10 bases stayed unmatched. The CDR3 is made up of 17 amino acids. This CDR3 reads CASSVGGSGGFRDTQYF. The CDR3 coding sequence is TGTGCCAGCAGCGTAGGGGGTAGCGGGGGTTTTAGAGATACGCAGTATTTT. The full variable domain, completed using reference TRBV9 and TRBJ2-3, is DSGVTQTPKHLITATGQRVTLRCSPRSGDLSVYWYQQSLDQGLQFLIQYYNGEERAKGNILERFSAQQFPDLHSELNLSSLELGDSALYFCASSVGGSGGFRDTQYFGPGTRLTVL.

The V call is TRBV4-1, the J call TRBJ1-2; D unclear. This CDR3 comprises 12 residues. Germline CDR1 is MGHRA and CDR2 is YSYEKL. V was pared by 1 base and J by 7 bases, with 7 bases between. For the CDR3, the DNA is TGCGCCAGCAGCCAAGGGACTCGTGGCTACACCTTC. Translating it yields CASSQGTRGYTF.

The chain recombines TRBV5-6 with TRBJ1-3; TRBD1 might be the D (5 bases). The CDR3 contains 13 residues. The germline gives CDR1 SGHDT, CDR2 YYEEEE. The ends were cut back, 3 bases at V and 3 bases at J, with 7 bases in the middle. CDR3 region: CASSSTVGNTIYF. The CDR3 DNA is TGTGCCAGCAGCTCGACAGTTGGAAACACCATATATTTT.

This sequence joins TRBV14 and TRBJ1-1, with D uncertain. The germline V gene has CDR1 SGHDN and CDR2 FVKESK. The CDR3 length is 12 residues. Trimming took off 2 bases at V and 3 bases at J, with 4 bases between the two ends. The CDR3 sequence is CASSQQYTEAFF. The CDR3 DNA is TGTGCCAGCAGCCAACAGTACACTGAAGCTTTCTTT.

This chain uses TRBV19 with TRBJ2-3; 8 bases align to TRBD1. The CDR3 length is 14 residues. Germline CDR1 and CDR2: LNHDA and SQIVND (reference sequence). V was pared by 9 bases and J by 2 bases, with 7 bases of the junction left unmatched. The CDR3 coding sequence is TGTGCCAGCGGGGACAGGTCTTACACAGATACGCAGTATTTT. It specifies CASGDRSYTDTQYF.